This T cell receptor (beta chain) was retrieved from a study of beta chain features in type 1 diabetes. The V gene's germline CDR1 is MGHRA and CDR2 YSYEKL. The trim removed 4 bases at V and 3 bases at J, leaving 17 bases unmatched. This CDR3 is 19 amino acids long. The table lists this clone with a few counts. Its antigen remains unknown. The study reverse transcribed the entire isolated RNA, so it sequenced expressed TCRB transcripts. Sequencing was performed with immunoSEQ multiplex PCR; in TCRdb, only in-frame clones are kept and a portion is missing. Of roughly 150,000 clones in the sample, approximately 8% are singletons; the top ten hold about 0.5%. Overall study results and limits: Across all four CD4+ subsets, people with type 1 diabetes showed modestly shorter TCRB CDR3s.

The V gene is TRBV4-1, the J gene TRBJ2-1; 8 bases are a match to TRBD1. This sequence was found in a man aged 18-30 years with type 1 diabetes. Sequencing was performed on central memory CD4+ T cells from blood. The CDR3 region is CASSPRTGTQRLGYNEQFF. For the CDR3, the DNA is TGCGCCAGCAGCCCCAGGACAGGGACTCAGCGCCTGGGCTACAATGAGCAGTTCTTC.